This TCR beta chain emerged from a study of cytomegalovirus exposure and HLA in healthy donors. To note about this clone: Its target is unknown.

The V segment lost 3 bases and the J segment 4 bases; nucleotides outside the gene matches: 3. CDR1 is SEHNR and CDR2 is FQNEAQ in the germline V gene (reference sequence). The CDR3 is made up of 14 amino acids. The PCR contained 60 Vbeta and 13 Jbeta primers. The table came from immunoSEQ multiplex PCR; TCRdb's copy has only in-frame clones and leaves some out. Altogether 95,000 to 150,000 clones are present, roughly 80% being singletons, with the ten largest covering 2.5% to 3%. Study-wide points: Links to common viral pathogens appeared, in a later analysis, for several of the most significant clusters.

The sequencing input was PBMCs. The clonotype comes from a middle-aged woman in good health and CMV-seropositive. This chain uses TRBV7-9 with TRBJ1-1, with 9 nucleotides matching TRBD1. The CDR3 here is CASSFGTGFTEAFF. CDR3 sequence (DNA): TGTGCCAGCAGCTTTGGGACAGGGTTCACTGAAGCTTTCTTT.